Reported below is one TCR beta chain. The antigen remains unidentified. Both 60 Vbeta primers and 13 Jbeta primers went into the PCR. TCRdb's table, derived via immunoSEQ multiplex PCR, lists solely in-frame clones and lacks some. The sample shows approximately 100,000 clones, around three fifths of them seen only once. The sample belongs to a study of cytomegalovirus exposure and HLA in healthy donors. In the study overall: There were 88 million or so unique TCRs (from HLA-typed donors) in an early data release.

Study-wide points: A later examination showed that TCR association rates differed by HLA locus, with DRB1 most and HLA-C fewest. Analysis was performed later, and it showed HLA-associated TCR beta chains to be more clonally expanded than equally common others. According to an earlier analysis, most TCR beta V segments yielded productive rearrangements about 87% or about 30% of the time.

CDR1 is SGHAT and CDR2 is FQNNGV in the germline V gene. The CDR3 consists of 18 residues. V was cut by 0 bases and J by 4 bases, with 20 bases left in between. The V gene is TRBV11-2, the J gene TRBJ2-3; D might be TRBD2 (6 bases). This clonotype was sampled from a man younger than 40 in good health and CMV-seronegative. The material sequenced was PBMCs. The CDR3 sequence is CASSLDRRVAGRADTQYF. The CDR3 DNA is TGTGCCAGCAGCTTAGATCGTAGGGTTGCGGGAAGGGCAGATACGCAGTATTTT.